This note documents a single T cell receptor beta chain sequence. What it binds is not known. Via MiXCR, TCRdb re-called the reads, giving one row per CDR3 protein. In the table there are about 740,000 distinct CDR3 sequences, roughly a third of which are singletons. The data originate from a study of T cell repertoires in cytomegalovirus infection. Whole-study results and caveats: Ex vivo responses were dominated by HLA-C-restricted CMV-specific TCR beta clonotypes.

Material for sequencing was PBMCs. This sequence was found in a human donor in good health (CMV status not recorded). Some clones in this sample may be carry-over from other donors' samples.

CDR3 DNA sequence: TGTGCCAGCAGCTTTATTCAAGAGACCCAGTACTTC. The encoded protein is CASSFIQETQYF. This chain connects TRBV5-5 to TRBJ2-5; no clear D. The CDR3 loop spans 12 amino acids. Germline V lookup: CDR1 SGHKS, CDR2 YYEKEE (reference sequence). Between the trimmed V and J ends, which lost 2 bases and 2 bases, there was a span of 4 bases.